This TCR beta chain was captured by sequencing in a study of cytomegalovirus exposure and HLA in healthy donors (dated by TCRdb to about 2017). Study-level background: The roughly 670 repertoires of the first cohort and the 95 to 150 validation repertoires were produced on the same platform, according to a later analysis. The study was designed to test whether signatures of past pathogen exposure could be identified by cataloging public T cell receptors. Along with the approximately 700-subject first cohort, a separate validation cohort of over 90 different subjects was used. The study combined high-throughput TCR immunosequencing, statistical association of individual TCRs with disease status, and machine learning to predict cytomegalovirus infection status. Study-wide findings and limitations: In the study, about 150 TCR beta chains were listed as associated with cytomegalovirus. A few of the identified cytomegalovirus-associated TCR beta chains were confirmed in vitro to be specific for cytomegalovirus antigens. The authors suggested that the approach could potentially be generalized to other disease states and immunological phenotypes. Across donors, most TCR sequences were observed very rarely, whereas some public TCRs were present in many individuals. All 120 or so repertoires were used to score co-occurrence in the validation cohort in a later analysis, because that analysis had no HLA typing for the cohort. A later analysis found that TCRs clustered in the first cohort also tended to co-occur in the 120 validation repertoires, with 94% of cluster scores above 0. The classifier was reported to diagnose cytomegalovirus status with high specificity and sensitivity in both the original cohort and the validation cohort.

V is cut back by 4 bases and J by 0 bases, with 17 bases in the junction unmatched. For CDR1 and CDR2, the germline V gene (reference sequence) lists LNHDA and SQIVND. From the cysteine up to the phenylalanine, the CDR3 has a length of 19 residues. Just CDR3 DNA is preserved here, 57 bases in frame from base 1. As regards this clone: What antigen it recognizes has not been identified. No base qualities exist here, and no much larger clone lies one base off it.

The donors belonged to the validation cohort of about 120 subjects, which was separate from the 666-subject first cohort. To prepare the library, the immunoSEQ multiplex PCR assay was applied. For the original study's pipeline: A statistical classification framework was built for diagnosing cytomegalovirus status from the catalog of TCR beta chain sequences. Here the immuneACCESS table is served through TCRdb, limited to in-frame sequences with V and J called. Missing clones are a known gap in these copies; in checked studies unresolved V genes cover under half, and the rest lacks a known reason. The DNA gave D and trimming, while V, J and clone size come from that table. In this sample the table shows 150,000 to 200,000 clones, about 96% of which occur a single time. Approximately 0.82% of the sample belongs to the ten largest clones.

The chain was built from TRBV19 and TRBJ1-1; TRBD1 agrees with 7 junctional bases. The origin of this receptor is a woman in her late teens or twenties in good health and CMV-seronegative. Sequencing was carried out using PBMCs. The CDR3: CASSTPPIQGNTMNTEAFF. The bases read TGTGCCAGTAGTACACCCCCGATACAGGGGAACACAATGAACACTGAAGCTTTCTTT. Supplemented by the reference TRBV19 and TRBJ1-1 proteins around the CDR3, the complete variable domain is DGGITQSPKYLFRKEGQNVTLSCEQNLNHDAMYWYRQDPGQGLRLIYYSQIVNDFQKGDIAEGYSVSREKKESFPLTVTSAQKNPTAFYLCASSTPPIQGNTMNTEAFFGQGTRLTVV.